This T cell receptor (beta chain) was identified in a study of blood T cell repertoires in COVID-19 (dated by TCRdb to between 2020 and 2021). Background for the entire study: Samples covering the acute and convalescent phases of COVID-19 were provided by collaborators in the United States, Italy and Spain. The dataset comprised deeply sampled blood TCRbeta repertoires from subjects exposed to, actively infected with, or recovered from COVID-19. Sample metadata almost always included a de-identified subject ID, COVID-19 status, age in years and sex. The repertoires were released in a freely available public database meant as a resource for research on the immune response to SARS-CoV-2. The prospective study material was composed of cDNA or gDNA derived from T cells, B-cell-depleted T cells, or PBMCs. Where available, HLA class I and class II types were obtained from metadata supplied by the sample provider rather than from assay-based typing. The samples were drawn from two sources: the first 160 participants of the ongoing ImmuneRACE study, and 1,200 or so subjects contributed by 6 global collaborators. The paper as a whole reports these results and caveats: The amount of clinical and demographic metadata varied by source and participant and was provided uncurated.

V drops 1 base and J drops 0 bases, leaving 9 bases in between. CDR1 and CDR2 were assigned from the germline V gene as SGHRS and YFSETQ. Measured from the cysteine to the phenylalanine, the CDR3 is 15 residues long. Of all the DNA, just the CDR3 is kept, 45 bases in frame from base 1. TCRbeta CDR3 regions were amplified from genomic DNA by means of the immunoSEQ Assay, a bias-controlled multiplex PCR. As for the original processing: Within the assay, amplification of reference gene primers was used to estimate how many nucleated cells each sample contained. Sequence reads were collapsed and filtered to measure the absolute abundance of every unique TCRbeta CDR3 rearrangement. For each sample, productive Simpson clonality was calculated by taking the square root of Simpson's diversity index across productive rearrangements. Held by TCRdb, this immuneACCESS table contains in-frame sequences only and omits some clones. Under half of the omission traces to an unresolved V gene where checked; the cause of the rest is unknown. V and J calls plus clone size are reproduced from that table; the DNA served to infer D and trimming. This sample lists some 150,000 clones; around 90% were detected once. The ten largest clones represent about 3% of the sample.

Concerning this clone: Its antigen is not yet known. Per-nucleotide qualities are absent, and no much larger clonotype sits a single base away.

Whole blood was collected in K2EDTA tubes by collaborating institutions according to the institutions' own protocols. For TCRbeta analysis, collaborators shipped samples in one of three forms: frozen whole blood, isolated PBMCs, or DNA extracted from either of those sample types. The V and J genes are TRBV5-1 and TRBJ2-3; perhaps TRBD1 is the D gene, with 5 bases matching. This receptor was taken from a man aged 55 to 70 with acute or convalescent COVID-19. The specimen sequenced was peripheral blood. The CDR3 reads CASSLQGSSTDTQYF. The bases read TGCGCCAGCAGCTTGCAGGGCTCTAGCACAGATACGCAGTATTTT.